This TCR beta chain is from a study of blood T cell repertoires in COVID-19. At the level of the study: Sites in the United States, Italy and Spain provided acute and convalescent COVID-19 samples.

As originally analysed: The assay estimated nucleated cells by amplifying reference gene primers. Profiled with immunoSEQ multiplex PCR; TCRdb holds only in-frame clones, not every one. Clonal size and the V and J genes are those of that table, whereas D and trimming came from the DNA. In the table there are more than 95,000 clones, roughly 82% of which are singletons. Trimming stripped 0 bases from V and 5 bases from J, with 13 bases between. The CDR3 extends over 15 amino acids. The V gene's germline CDR1 is LGHDT and CDR2 YNNKEL (reference sequence). This chain uses TRBV3-1 (or the pseudogene TRBV3-2) with TRBJ1-1; no definite D call. This clonotype was sampled from a man aged 60 to 69 with acute or convalescent COVID-19. Sequenced sample: peripheral blood. The CDR3 is CASSQDLGSRTEAFF. CDR3 bases: TGTGCCAGCAGCCAAGATCTCGGGTCGAGGACTGAAGCTTTCTTT.